This T cell receptor (beta chain) was profiled in a study of T cells expressing NK-cell markers. The CDR3 is made up of 12 amino acids. Germline V gene sequence: CDR1 DFQATT, CDR2 SNEGSKA (reference sequence). cDNA encoding TCR beta was synthesized via 5'RACE template switching incorporating UMIs. TCRdb re-called the 5' RACE reads, yielding one record per CDR3 amino acid sequence without DNA. The sample yields roughly 380,000 distinct CDR3 sequences, of which the top ten take up roughly 5.2%. V gene TRBV20-1 combines with J gene TRBJ2-7; absent DNA, TCRdb's TRBD1 call cannot be checked. The sequencing input was blood T cells: a sorted CD56 or NKG2C T cell subset, CD4+ or CD8+ T cells, or bulk PBMC T cells (not recorded which). The clonotype originates from a man aged 18 to 69 in good health. The CDR3 reads CSAPRGVGEQYF.